A single sample gave rise to the 12 T cell receptor beta chains below, sequenced in a study of T-cell reconstitution after alpha-beta-depleted transplantation in children. Unique molecular identifiers featured in how the TCRbeta library was prepared. Each CDR3 protein is one row after TCRdb ran MiXCR on the PCR reads. The table lists about 120,000 distinct CDR3 sequences, about 9.4% of them singletons. This specimen consisted of PBMCs, obtained before TCRalphabeta/CD19-depleted stem cell transplant. All receptors come from a boy aged 2-15 years with acute lymphoblastic leukemia, due to receive a stem cell transplant.

The V call is TRBV7-9, the J call TRBJ2-7; the D is unclear. This CDR3 comprises 13 residues. The germline V gene encodes CDR1 SEHNR and CDR2 FQNEAQ (reference sequence). V lost 3 bases to trimming and J lost 6 bases, with 12 bases between them. CDR3 loop: CASSFSTEREQYF. The CDR3 nucleotides read TGTGCCAGCAGCTTTAGTACAGAACGCGAGCAGTACTTC.

This sequence joins TRBV20-1 and TRBJ2-1; D might be TRBD2 (5 bases). CDR3 length: 16 amino acids. V was shortened by 5 bases and J by 0 bases, with 17 bases between the two germline ends. Germline V gives CDR1 DFQATT, CDR2 SNEGSKA (reference sequence). This CDR3 reads CSALTSIRYSYNEQFF. The CDR3 DNA sequence: TGCAGTGCTCTTACTAGTATCCGATACTCCTACAATGAGCAGTTCTTC.

CDR3 coding DNA: TGCAGTGCTAGTCGTTGGGAGGACGAGCAGTACTTC. It translates to CSASRWEDEQYF. The chain couples TRBV20-1 to TRBJ2-7; weak D call: TRBD2 (6 bases). The CDR3 length is 12 residues. The ends were cut back, 3 bases at V and 5 bases at J, with 11 bases in the middle. CDR1 is DFQATT and CDR2 is SNEGSKA in the germline V gene (reference sequence).

This clonotype showed up many times. The CDR3 DNA reads TGTGCCAGCAGCCCTAAGGCTAACACTGAAGCTTTCTTT. Translated, it gives CASSPKANTEAFF. The rearrangement links TRBV5-5 to TRBJ1-1; the D is unclear. CDR1 is SGHKS and CDR2 is YYEKEE in the germline V gene (reference sequence). This CDR3 comprises 13 residues. The ends were cut back, 4 bases at V and 2 bases at J, with 9 bases in the middle. Drawing the rest from reference TRBV5-5 and TRBJ1-1, the complete variable domain is DAGVTQSPTHLIKTRGQQVTLRCSPISGHKSVSWYQQVLGQGPQFIFQYYEKEERGRGNFPDRFSARQFPNYSSELNVNALLLGDSALYLCASSPKANTEAFFGQGTRLTVV.

This clonotype was found a few times. The J gene is TRBJ2-7, the V gene TRBV20-1; D not certain. V was trimmed by 6 bases and J by 5 bases, leaving 17 bases between them. The CDR3 contains 13 residues. Germline CDR1 DFQATT, CDR2 SNEGSKA (reference sequence). CDR3 nucleotide sequence: TGCAGTGCGCCCCACCTCCGCGAGAACGAGCAGTACTTC. Translated, it gives CSAPHLRENEQYF.

This clonotype was seen repeatedly, ten times or more. The chain joins TRBV5-6 to TRBJ2-2; no clear D. The length of the CDR3 is 14 residues. Deletions cut 1 base from V and 5 bases from J, with 9 bases between. Germline V gives CDR1 SGHDT, CDR2 YYEEEE. The CDR3 is CASSLWAGTGELFF. DNA for the CDR3: TGTGCCAGCAGCTTGTGGGCCGGGACCGGGGAGCTGTTTTTT.

About this clonotype itself: A read error may explain this, as a much larger clone is one base away. This rearrangement joins TRBV5-1 to TRBJ2-3; D is uncertain. Germline V gene lookup returns CDR1 SGHRS and CDR2 YFSETQ. The CDR3 extends over 15 amino acids. Here the CDR3 reads CAGSLSPSSLPTQYF. CDR3 sequence (DNA): TGCGCCGGCAGCTTATCTCCATCATCGCTCCCTACGCAGTATTTT.

This clonotype showed up many times. The chain has TRBV12-3 or TRBV12-4 and TRBJ2-3, with D perhaps matching TRBD2 (6 bases). The CDR3 spans 14 residues. The ends were cut back, 4 bases at V and 2 bases at J, with 10 bases in the middle. The CDR3 DNA is TGTGCCAGCAGTTCTAGCGCACCCACAGATACGCAGTATTTT. Translation gives CASSSSAPTDTQYF.

The table lists this clonotype with a few counts. This chain links TRBV5-1 with TRBJ2-3; D may correspond to TRBD1 or TRBD2 (6 bases each). The CDR3 contains 16 residues. The germline V and J ends were trimmed by 1 base and 8 bases, with 20 bases remaining between them. Germline CDR1 SGHRS, CDR2 YFSETQ. CDR3 sequence reads: CASSLTGASSPRTQYF. In DNA form, the CDR3 reads TGCGCCAGCAGCTTGACGGGGGCGTCTTCCCCCCGTACGCAGTATTTT.

The V call is TRBV5-1, the J call TRBJ1-3; possibly TRBD1 for D (6 bases). Germline values: CDR1 SGHRS, CDR2 YFSETQ. The CDR3 covers 16 residues. The V gene lost 2 bases and the J gene lost 0 bases, with 12 bases spanning the gap. In nucleotides, the CDR3 is TGCGCCAGCAGCTTCCGGACAGATCTCTCTGGAAACACCATATATTTT. Amino acid sequence: CASSFRTDLSGNTIYF.

A few counts support this clonotype. This chain links TRBV7-6 with TRBJ2-7; 8 nucleotides agree with TRBD2. Germline V gives CDR1 SGHVS, CDR2 FNYEAQ. Trimming removed 0 bases from V and 1 base from J; junction bases left unmatched: 5. The CDR3 loop spans 16 amino acids. In DNA form, the CDR3 reads TGTGCCAGCAGCTTAGCCTCGACTAGCGCTTCCTACGAGCAGTACTTC. This encodes CASSLASTSASYEQYF.

The chain carries TRBV20-1 and TRBJ2-1; D may be TRBD2 (6 bases). The germline gives CDR1 DFQATT, CDR2 SNEGSKA (reference sequence). This CDR3 has 14 amino acids. V was trimmed by 0 bases and J by 16 bases, leaving 22 bases between them. In DNA form, the CDR3 reads TGCAGTGCTAGAGATCTTACGAGTCTACTGGGAGGATTCTTC. Encoded protein: CSARDLTSLLGGFF.